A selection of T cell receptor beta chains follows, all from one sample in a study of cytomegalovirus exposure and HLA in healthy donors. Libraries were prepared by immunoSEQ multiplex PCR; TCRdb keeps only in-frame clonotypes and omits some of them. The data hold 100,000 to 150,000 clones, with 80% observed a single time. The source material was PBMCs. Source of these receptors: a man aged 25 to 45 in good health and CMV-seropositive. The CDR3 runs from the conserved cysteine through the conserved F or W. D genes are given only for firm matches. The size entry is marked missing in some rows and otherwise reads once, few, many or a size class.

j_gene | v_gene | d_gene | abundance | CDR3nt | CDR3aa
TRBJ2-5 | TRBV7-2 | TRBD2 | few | TGTGCCAGCAGCTCTGTAGTACTAGCGGGTGAAGAGACCCAGTACTTC | CASSSVVLAGEETQYF
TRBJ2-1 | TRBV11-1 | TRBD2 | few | TGTGCCAGCAGCTTAGAGGGTGGGGCGGGGGGGCTATACAATGAGCAGTTCTTC | CASSLEGGAGGLYNEQFF
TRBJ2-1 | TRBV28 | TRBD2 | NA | TGTGCCAGCTTTAGCGGGGGGGCGGGGTCCTACAATGAGCAGTTCTTC | CASFSGGAGSYNEQFF
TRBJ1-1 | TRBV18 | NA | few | TGTGCCAGCTCCCAGGGCTCTGAAGCTTTCTTT | CASSQGSEAFF
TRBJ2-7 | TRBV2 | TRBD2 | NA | TGTGCCAGCAGTGAAGAGAGTGGGACTAGCGGTTTCTTGCAGTACTTC | CASSEESGTSGFLQYF
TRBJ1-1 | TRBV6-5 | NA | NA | TGTGCCAGCAGCGGGGAGGGTGAGGGGTACACTGAAGCTTTCTTT | CASSGEGEGYTEAFF
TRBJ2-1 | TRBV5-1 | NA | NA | TGCGCCAGCAGCTTGGTATTAGCACCCACGAAAAGCTCCTACAATGAGCAGTTCTTC | CASSLVLAPTKSSYNEQFF
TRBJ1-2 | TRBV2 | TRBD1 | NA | TGTGCCAGCAGGAGGGACAGGGAAGGCTACACCTTC | CASRRDREGYTF
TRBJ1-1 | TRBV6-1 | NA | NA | TGTGCCAGCAGTGAAGCGAGGAGATTGGGCACTGAAGCTTTCTTT | CASSEARRLGTEAFF
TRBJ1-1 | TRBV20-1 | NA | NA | TGCAGTGCGGCGGGTAGGATAGAAGCTTTCTTT | CSAAGRIEAFF
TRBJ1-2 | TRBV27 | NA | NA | TGTGCCAGCAGTTACGGGGGGATTAGCCACTATGGCTACACCTTC | CASSYGGISHYGYTF
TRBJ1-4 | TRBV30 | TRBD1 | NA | TGTGCCTGGAGTGAACCGACAGGGTTGGGTGAAAAACTGTTTTTT | CAWSEPTGLGEKLFF
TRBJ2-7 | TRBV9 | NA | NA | TGTGCCAGCAGCGCCCGGGGAAGCTCCTACGAGCAGTACTTC | CASSARGSSYEQYF